These T cell receptor beta chains were read from a single sample in a study of identical twins. Each CDR3 protein is one row after TCRdb ran MiXCR on the 5' RACE reads. The data contain fewer than 500,000 distinct CDR3 sequences, about 13% of them singletons. These same data were also listed under a study on yellow fever vaccine responses in identical twins.

Sequencing was carried out using CD4+ T cells sorted from blood. These receptors were collected from a woman under 30 in good health. Each CDR3 is given with its conserved first and last residue. Fields, in order: D gene, V gene, J gene, CDR3 length, clone size, CDR3 protein, CDR3 DNA. A D gene is named only where the DNA matches it firmly. Some rows mark clone size as missing; the rest say once, few, many or name a class of expanded clone.

-	TRBV4-3	TRBJ2-1	15	-	CASSQSDRQRHEQFF	TGCGCCAGCAGCCAATCCGACAGACAGCGACATGAGCAGTTCTTC
TRBD1	TRBV6-2/TRBV6-3	TRBJ2-1	14	-	CASSGRTGRNEQFF	TGTGCCAGCAGTGGAAGGACAGGGAGGAATGAGCAGTTCTTC
TRBD2	TRBV20-1	TRBJ2-1	15	-	CSARATSGYYNEQFF	TGCAGTGCTAGAGCGACTAGCGGATATTACAATGAGCAGTTCTTC
TRBD2	TRBV7-9	TRBJ2-1	15	-	CASSISGSGYNEQFF	TGTGCCAGCAGCATTAGCGGGAGTGGCTACAATGAGCAGTTCTTC
TRBD2	TRBV12-3/TRBV12-4	TRBJ2-2	20	few	CASSHLLGTSGRLNAGELFF	TGTGCCAGCAGTCATCTCTTGGGTACTAGCGGGAGATTGAACGCCGGGGAGCTGTTTTTT
TRBD2	TRBV12-3/TRBV12-4	TRBJ2-1	16	-	CASSLATSGSTNEQFF	TGTGCCAGCAGTTTAGCGACTAGCGGGAGTACTAATGAGCAGTTCTTC
TRBD2	TRBV11-1	TRBJ2-1	17	few	CASSAGSGSSSYNEQFF	TGTGCCAGCAGCGCGGGTAGCGGGTCCAGCTCCTACAATGAGCAGTTCTTC
TRBD2	TRBV6-5	TRBJ2-7	16	-	CASSYSTSGRAYEQYF	TGTGCCAGCAGTTACTCGACTAGCGGGAGGGCCTACGAGCAGTACTTC
-	TRBV18	TRBJ2-7	13	-	CASSPPAPYEQYF	TGTGCCAGCTCACCACCAGCACCCTACGAGCAGTACTTC
-	TRBV7-8	TRBJ2-2	16	-	CASSWNRAGGTGELFF	TGTGCCAGCAGCTGGAACAGGGCCGGGGGCACCGGGGAGCTGTTTTTT
-	TRBV5-1	TRBJ1-1	15	few	CASSLENLSVSEAFF	TGCGCCAGCAGCCTGGAAAACCTGTCAGTTTCTGAAGCTTTCTTT
-	TRBV29-1	TRBJ1-2	9	-	CSVDSGYTF	TGCAGCGTTGACAGCGGCTACACCTTC
-	TRBV20-1	TRBJ2-1	15	few	CSAFSPGLPMGEQFF	TGCAGTGCTTTTAGCCCGGGACTGCCAATGGGTGAGCAGTTCTTC
TRBD2	TRBV7-2	TRBJ2-7	13	-	CASSLEGTSGQYF	TGTGCCAGCAGCTTAGAGGGGACTAGCGGGCAGTACTTC
TRBD1	TRBV7-2	TRBJ1-6	14	many	CASSYGQGYSPLHF	TGTGCCAGCAGCTATGGACAGGGGTATTCACCCCTCCACTTT
-	TRBV7-9	TRBJ2-1	12	many	CASSLVRDEQFF	TGTGCCAGCAGCTTAGTGAGGGATGAGCAGTTCTTC